This T cell receptor beta chain was identified during a study of preoperative IRX-2 immunotherapy in early breast cancer. Noted treatment: preoperative locoregional IRX-2 cytokine immunotherapy. Clones were sequenced by immunoSEQ multiplex PCR, and TCRdb holds only the in-frame ones, with some missing. The repertoire holds 20,000 to 30,000 clones, with approximately 75% as singletons. CDR1 is LNHDA, CDR2 SQIVND, per germline (reference sequence). The CDR3 sequence is 14 residues long. Trimming removed 4 bases from V and 6 bases from J, with 13 bases in between. Material: lymph node tissue, obtained after IRX-2 immunotherapy. V and J are TRBV19 and TRBJ1-5; D remains ambiguous. The sequence derives from a human donor with breast cancer. CDR3 sequence (DNA): TGTGCCAGTAGTAAGGGCGGGGTACGTCAGCCCCAGCATTTT. Amino acids: CASSKGGVRQPQHF. The entire variable domain, with the rest obtained from reference TRBV19 and TRBJ1-5, is as follows: DGGITQSPKYLFRKEGQNVTLSCEQNLNHDAMYWYRQDPGQGLRLIYYSQIVNDFQKGDIAEGYSVSREKKESFPLTVTSAQKNPTAFYLCASSKGGVRQPQHFGDGTRLSIL.